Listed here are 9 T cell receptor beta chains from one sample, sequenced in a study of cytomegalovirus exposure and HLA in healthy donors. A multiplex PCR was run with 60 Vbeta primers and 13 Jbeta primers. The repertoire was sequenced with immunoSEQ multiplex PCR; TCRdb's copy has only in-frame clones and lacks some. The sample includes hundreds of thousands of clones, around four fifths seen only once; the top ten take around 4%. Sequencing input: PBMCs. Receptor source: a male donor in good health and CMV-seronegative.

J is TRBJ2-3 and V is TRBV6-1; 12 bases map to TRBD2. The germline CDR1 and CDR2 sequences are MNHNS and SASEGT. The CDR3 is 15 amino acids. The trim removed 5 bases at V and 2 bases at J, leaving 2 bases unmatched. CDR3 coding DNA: TGTGCCAGCAGTCGACTAGCGGGGGACACAGATACGCAGTATTTT. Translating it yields CASSRLAGDTDTQYF.

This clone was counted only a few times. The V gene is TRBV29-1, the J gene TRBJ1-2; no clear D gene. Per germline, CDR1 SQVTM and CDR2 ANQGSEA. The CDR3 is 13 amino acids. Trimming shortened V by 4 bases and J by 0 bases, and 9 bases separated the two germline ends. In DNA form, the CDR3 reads TGCAGCGTTGGCAGTACAGCTAACTATGGCTACACCTTC. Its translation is CSVGSTANYGYTF.

CDR3 DNA: TGCGCCAGTCGGTTTTCGGGTGAGCAGTTCTTC. This translates into CASRFSGEQFF. The V gene is TRBV5-1, the J gene TRBJ2-1, with D unresolved. This CDR3 region has 11 residues. Deletions cut 8 bases from V and 9 bases from J, with 12 bases between. Germline values: CDR1 SGHRS, CDR2 YFSETQ.

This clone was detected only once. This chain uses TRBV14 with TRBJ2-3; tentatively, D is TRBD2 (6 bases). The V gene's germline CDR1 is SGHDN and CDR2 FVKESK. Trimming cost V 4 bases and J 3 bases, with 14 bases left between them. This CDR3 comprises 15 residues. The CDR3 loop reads CASSPGREKTDTQYF. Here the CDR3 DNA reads TGTGCCAGCAGCCCCGGCCGGGAGAAAACAGATACGCAGTATTTT.

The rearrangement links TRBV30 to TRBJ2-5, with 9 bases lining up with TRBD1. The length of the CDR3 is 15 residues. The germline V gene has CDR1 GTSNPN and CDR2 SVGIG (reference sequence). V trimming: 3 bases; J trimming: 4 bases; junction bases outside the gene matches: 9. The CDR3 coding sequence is TGTGCCTGGAGCGCCCTAGACAGGGGGGCAGAGACCCAGTACTTC. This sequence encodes CAWSALDRGAETQYF.

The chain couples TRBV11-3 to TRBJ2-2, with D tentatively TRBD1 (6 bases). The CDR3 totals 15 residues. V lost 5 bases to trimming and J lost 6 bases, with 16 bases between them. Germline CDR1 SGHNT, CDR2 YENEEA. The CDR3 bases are TGTGCCAGCAGCGATTACCCACAGGGTCCCGGGGAGCTGTTTTTT. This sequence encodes CASSDYPQGPGELFF.

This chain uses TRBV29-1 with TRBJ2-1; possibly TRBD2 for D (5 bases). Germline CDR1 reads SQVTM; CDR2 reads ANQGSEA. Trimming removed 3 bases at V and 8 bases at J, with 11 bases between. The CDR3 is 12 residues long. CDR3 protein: CSVDGIGYEQFF. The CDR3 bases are TGCAGCGTTGACGGGATAGGTTATGAGCAGTTCTTC.

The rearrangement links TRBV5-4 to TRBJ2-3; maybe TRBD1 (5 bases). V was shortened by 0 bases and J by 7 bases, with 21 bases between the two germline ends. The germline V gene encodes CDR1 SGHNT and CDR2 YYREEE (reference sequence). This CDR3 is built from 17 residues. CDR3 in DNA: TGTGCCAGCAGCTTGGGGGGCTTGAGACGTGACCCTAATACGCAGTATTTT. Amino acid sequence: CASSLGGLRRDPNTQYF.

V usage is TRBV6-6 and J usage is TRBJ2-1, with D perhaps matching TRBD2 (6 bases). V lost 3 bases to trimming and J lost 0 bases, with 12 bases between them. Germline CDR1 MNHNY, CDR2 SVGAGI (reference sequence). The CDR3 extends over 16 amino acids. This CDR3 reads CASSYPGAFSYNEQFF. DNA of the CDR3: TGTGCCAGCAGTTATCCGGGAGCCTTCTCCTACAATGAGCAGTTCTTC.